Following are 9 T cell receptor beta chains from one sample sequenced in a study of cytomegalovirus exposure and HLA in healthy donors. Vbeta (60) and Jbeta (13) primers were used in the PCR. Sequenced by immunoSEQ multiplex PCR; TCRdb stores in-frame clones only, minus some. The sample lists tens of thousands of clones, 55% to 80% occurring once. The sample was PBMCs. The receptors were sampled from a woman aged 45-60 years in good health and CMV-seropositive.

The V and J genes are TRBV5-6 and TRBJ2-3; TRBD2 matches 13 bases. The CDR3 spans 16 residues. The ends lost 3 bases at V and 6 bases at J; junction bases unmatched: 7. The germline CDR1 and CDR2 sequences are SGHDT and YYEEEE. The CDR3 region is CASSSWTSGSPDTQYF. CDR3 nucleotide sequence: TGTGCCAGCAGCTCCTGGACTAGCGGGAGTCCGGATACGCAGTATTTT.

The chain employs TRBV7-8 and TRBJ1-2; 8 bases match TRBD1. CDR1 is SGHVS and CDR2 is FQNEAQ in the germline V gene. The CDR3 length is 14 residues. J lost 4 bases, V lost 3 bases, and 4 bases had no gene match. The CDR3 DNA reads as TGTGCCAGCAGCTTCACGACAGGGGCCTATGGCTACACCTTC. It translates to CASSFTTGAYGYTF. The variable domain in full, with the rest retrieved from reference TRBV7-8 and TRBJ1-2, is GAGVSQSPRYKVAKRGQDVALRCDPISGHVSLFWYQQALGQGPEFLTYFQNEAQLDKSGLPSDRFFAERPEGSVSTLKIQRTQQEDSAVYLCASSFTTGAYGYTFGSGTRLTVV.

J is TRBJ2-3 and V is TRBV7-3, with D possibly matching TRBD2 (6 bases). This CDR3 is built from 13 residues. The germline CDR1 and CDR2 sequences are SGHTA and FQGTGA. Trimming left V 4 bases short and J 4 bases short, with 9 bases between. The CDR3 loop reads CASSSRGPDTQYF. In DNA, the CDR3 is TGTGCCAGCAGCTCGCGGGGTCCAGATACGCAGTATTTT.

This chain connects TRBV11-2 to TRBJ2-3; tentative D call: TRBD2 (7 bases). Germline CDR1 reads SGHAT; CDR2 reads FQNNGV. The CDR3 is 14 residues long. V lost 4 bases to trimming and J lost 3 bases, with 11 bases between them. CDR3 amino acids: CASSWGGLTDTQYF. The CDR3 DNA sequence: TGTGCCAGCAGCTGGGGGGGGCTGACAGATACGCAGTATTTT.

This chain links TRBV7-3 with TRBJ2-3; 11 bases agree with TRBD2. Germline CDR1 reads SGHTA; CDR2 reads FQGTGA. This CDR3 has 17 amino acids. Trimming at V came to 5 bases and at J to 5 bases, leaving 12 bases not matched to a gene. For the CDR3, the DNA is TGTGCCAGCAGCCAAATGACTAGCGGGATGAGGTTAGATACGCAGTATTTT. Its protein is CASSQMTSGMRLDTQYF.

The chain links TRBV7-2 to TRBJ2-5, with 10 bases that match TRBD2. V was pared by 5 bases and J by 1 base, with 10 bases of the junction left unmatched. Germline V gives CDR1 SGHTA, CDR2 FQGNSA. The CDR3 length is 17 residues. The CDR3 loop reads CASSPRLAGGGQETQYF. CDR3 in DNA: TGTGCCAGCAGCCCAAGATTAGCGGGGGGAGGCCAAGAGACCCAGTACTTC.

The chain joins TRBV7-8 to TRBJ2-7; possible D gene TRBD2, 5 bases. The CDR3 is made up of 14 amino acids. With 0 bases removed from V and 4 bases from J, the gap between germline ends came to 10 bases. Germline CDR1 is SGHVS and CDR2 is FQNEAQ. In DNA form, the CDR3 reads TGTGCCAGCAGCTTAGCGACCGGACTTTACGAGCAGTACTTC. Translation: CASSLATGLYEQYF.

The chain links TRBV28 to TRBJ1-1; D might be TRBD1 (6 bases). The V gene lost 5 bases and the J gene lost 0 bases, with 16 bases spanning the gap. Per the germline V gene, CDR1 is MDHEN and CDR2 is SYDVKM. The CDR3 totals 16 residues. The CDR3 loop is CASSTLGRGMNTEAFF. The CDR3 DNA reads TGTGCCAGCAGTACCTTGGGCAGGGGCATGAACACTGAAGCTTTCTTT.

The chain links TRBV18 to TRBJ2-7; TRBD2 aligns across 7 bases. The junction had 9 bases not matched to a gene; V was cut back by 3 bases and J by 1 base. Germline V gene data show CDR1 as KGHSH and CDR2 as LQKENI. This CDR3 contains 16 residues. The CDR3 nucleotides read TGTGCCAGCTCACCGCCGGGGGGAGTAAAGTCCTACGAGCAGTACTTC. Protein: CASSPPGGVKSYEQYF.